This T cell receptor (beta chain) is from a study of breast tumors, draining lymph nodes, adjacent tissues. The ends were cut back, 4 bases at V and 4 bases at J, with 11 bases in the middle. The CDR3 totals 13 residues. Germline V lookup: CDR1 DFQATT, CDR2 SNEGSKA (reference sequence). Study outcomes and limitations: Most tumor T cells seemingly derive from lymph node, then expand in tumor. Tumors had less TCR diversity than lymph nodes, more than nontumor tissue. Luminal-like breast cancer showed significantly greater tumor-nontumor repertoire similarity than basal-like breast cancer did. That most tumor T cells come from lymph nodes remained unproven.

To note about this clonotype: Antigen unknown.

TCRdb re-called the multiplex PCR reads through MiXCR, storing one row per CDR3 protein. The data hold approximately 7,600 distinct CDR3 sequences, with around 74% observed a single time. The sequence came from a female donor with breast cancer. Some clones in this sample may be carry-over from other donors' samples. The material sequenced was tumor-adjacent breast tissue. The chain couples TRBV20-1 to TRBJ2-1; possible D gene TRBD2, 5 bases. CDR3 sequence: CSATRSGYNEQFF. The CDR3 coding sequence is TGCAGTGCTACACGGAGCGGATACAATGAGCAGTTCTTC.